This TCR beta chain was profiled in a study of regulatory T cells in long-lasting Graves disease. Both iRepertoire HTBI primers and Arm-PCR of CDR3 regions were used to build the TCR beta libraries. Each CDR3 protein gets one entry after TCRdb re-called the multiplex PCR reads with MiXCR. The data hold 350,000 to 450,000 distinct CDR3 sequences, with around 15% observed a single time. V was clipped by 9 bases and J by 5 bases; unmatched bases: 4. This CDR3 has 12 amino acids. Germline CDR1 is SNHLY and CDR2 is FYNNEI. Comments on this clonotype: The antigen remains unidentified.

The study, taken as a whole, reports: Repertoires from persistent disease leaned toward TRBV28, TRBJ1-2 and TRBJ2-5. Comparison showed that persistent patients shared more public clonotypes (about 2,800) than new patients (around 1,000).

Documented time point: newly diagnosed GD, antithyroid drugs for less than 3 months. From PBMCs, RNA was extracted and then used to make the TCR library. The sample was also reused in another study, on T cells in Graves' hyperthyroidism and ophthalmopathy. This second study says: Most thyroid-expanded clonotypes above 0.001 were also found in blood. Ophthalmopathy got predicted by the model a median approximately 6.3 months before its onset.

The chain links TRBV2 to TRBJ1-2; 9 nucleotides line up with TRBD1. This clonotype originated in a man in his forties with Graves disease. The specimen was peripheral blood mononuclear cells (PBMCs), collected at new diagnosis, from a patient treated with antithyroid drugs. DNA of the CDR3: TGTGCCAGTCGACAGGGGGATTATGGCTACACCTTC. As protein: CASRQGDYGYTF.